This TCR beta chain was captured in a study of T cell changes during pregnancy in multiple sclerosis. Clones were sequenced by immunoSEQ multiplex PCR, and TCRdb holds only the in-frame ones, with some missing. The repertoire includes 20,000 to 25,000 clones, about 91% of them detected once, and 0.65% to 0.85% sits in the top ten. Germline V gene lookup returns CDR1 SEHNR and CDR2 FQNEAQ (reference sequence). After removal of 5 bases from V and 6 bases from J, the junction contained 9 bases not matched to a gene. This CDR3 comprises 15 residues. The TCR comes from a female donor with multiple sclerosis, enrolled in a pregnancy study. The sample in question was CD4+ T cells from peripheral blood mononuclear cells, obtained in the third trimester of pregnancy. The chain has TRBV7-9 and TRBJ2-1; 8 bases fit TRBD2. The CDR3 spells CASSARGGPRNEQFF. The CDR3 nucleotides are TGTGCCAGCAGCGCCCGGGGGGGCCCCCGCAATGAGCAGTTCTTC.